What follows are 21 T cell receptor beta chains derived from one specimen sequenced in a study of T cells after posttransplantation cyclophosphamide. Assay: immunoSEQ multiplex PCR; the TCRdb copy retains only in-frame clones and omits some. In total the sample includes roughly 35,000 clones, none of them seen once. The sample comprised PBMCs. The receptors originated from a woman aged 45 to 65 in good health and a related stem cell transplant donor.

This clone was counted many times. This chain joins TRBV28 and TRBJ2-7; 11 bases are shared with TRBD1. Trimming at V came to 4 bases and at J to 3 bases, leaving 5 bases not matched to a gene. The CDR3 contains 15 residues. Germline V gene lookup returns CDR1 MDHEN and CDR2 SYDVKM. The CDR3 protein is CASSSGTGGLYEQYF. The CDR3 DNA sequence: TGTGCCAGCAGTTCCGGGACAGGGGGACTCTACGAGCAGTACTTC. The variable domain in full, completed from reference TRBV28 and TRBJ2-7, reads DVKVTQSSRYLVKRTGEKVFLECVQDMDHENMFWYRQDPGLGLRLIYFSYDVKMKEKGDIPEGYSVSREKKERFSLILESASTNQTSMYLCASSSGTGGLYEQYFGPGTRLTVT.

In this sample, this clone turned up many times. The rearrangement links TRBV19 to TRBJ2-7, with TRBD2 as a possible D gene (6 bases). The CDR3 is 13 amino acids. The V gene lost 7 bases and the J gene lost 5 bases, with 15 bases spanning the gap. Germline loops: CDR1 LNHDA, CDR2 SQIVND (reference sequence). The CDR3 region has the DNA TGTGCCAGTAAGGACATGGGAGGCCACGAGCAGTACTTC. Protein product: CASKDMGGHEQYF. Supplemented by reference TRBV19 and TRBJ2-7, the full variable domain reads DGGITQSPKYLFRKEGQNVTLSCEQNLNHDAMYWYRQDPGQGLRLIYYSQIVNDFQKGDIAEGYSVSREKKESFPLTVTSAQKNPTAFYLCASKDMGGHEQYFGPGTRLTVT.

The table lists this clone with many counts. V usage is TRBV5-1 and J usage is TRBJ1-6; TRBD1 is a possible D gene (6 bases). Germline V gene data show CDR1 as SGHRS and CDR2 as YFSETQ. The CDR3 covers 15 residues. V was cut by 1 base and J by 8 bases, with 13 bases left in between. CDR3 in amino acids: CASSLTVGADSPLHF. In nucleotides, the CDR3 is TGCGCCAGCAGCTTGACAGTGGGGGCGGATTCACCCCTCCACTTT.

J is TRBJ2-5 and V is TRBV6-5; 8 positions match TRBD2. The CDR3 loop spans 15 amino acids. CDR1 MNHEY and CDR2 SVGAGI come from the germline V gene. The ends lost 4 bases at V and 5 bases at J; junction bases unmatched: 9. CDR3 in DNA: TGTGCCAGCAGTTCGCTCTCACGGGGGGGGGAGACCCAGTACTTC. Its translation is CASSSLSRGGETQYF.

This clone has ten or more counts. The J gene is TRBJ1-1, the V gene TRBV5-1; 8 bases map to TRBD1. Germline lookup yields CDR1 SGHRS and CDR2 YFSETQ. CDR3 length equals 16 residues. V shed 4 bases and J 1 base; nucleotides not matched to a gene: 9. The CDR3 DNA follows: TGCGCCAGCAGCCCGCCCAGGGGGCCGGGGAACACTGAAGCTTTCTTT. Encoded protein: CASSPPRGPGNTEAFF.

This clone was counted at least ten times. The chain employs TRBV6-1 and TRBJ2-2, with TRBD1 as a possible D gene (5 bases). This CDR3 has 14 residues. V shed 7 bases and J shed 4 bases, with 13 bases lying between them. Germline assignment: CDR1 MNHNS and CDR2 SASEGT. Written as DNA, the CDR3 is TGTGCCAGCAATAAGGGGATGGCCACCGGGGAGCTGTTTTTT. It specifies CASNKGMATGELFF.

This clone was observed many times. The chain recombines TRBV12-5 with TRBJ2-1; 10 nucleotides line up with TRBD2. The V segment lost 4 bases and the J segment 8 bases; nucleotides outside the gene matches: 14. CDR1 LGHNT and CDR2 FRNRAP come from the germline V gene. CDR3 size: 17 residues. The CDR3 region has the DNA TGTGCTAGTGGTTGGGCGGGCCTAGCGGGAGTCCCCCATGAGCAGTTCTTC. This gives the protein CASGWAGLAGVPHEQFF.

This clone was counted ten times or more. The chain employs TRBV10-3 and TRBJ2-1; 8 positions match TRBD1. Germline V CDR1 and CDR2: ENHRY, SYGVKD. Trimming took 5 bases from V and 8 from J; bases not matched to a gene: 8. CDR3 size: 14 residues. CDR3 in amino acids: CAISQGQGFYEQFF. CDR3 DNA: TGTGCCATCAGTCAAGGACAGGGTTTCTATGAGCAGTTCTTC.

This clone was found a few times. The chain has TRBV12-3 or TRBV12-4 and TRBJ2-5; D is undetermined. The V end was cut by 5 bases, the J end by 7 bases, with 8 bases between. This CDR3 comprises 11 residues. The CDR3 region has the DNA TGTGCCAGCAGTAAAGGCCCGACCCAGTACTTC. Translation gives CASSKGPTQYF.

This clone was recorded at least ten times. V is TRBV28 and J is TRBJ1-5; D call uncertain. The CDR3 totals 13 residues. The V end was cut by 8 bases, the J end by 7 bases, with 15 bases between. The germline V gene encodes CDR1 MDHEN and CDR2 SYDVKM. CDR3 bases: TGTGCCAGCCATGGGCAGGTTCAACAGCCCCAGCATTTT. Amino acids: CASHGQVQQPQHF.

Many counts were recorded for this clone. The chain couples TRBV19 to TRBJ1-5; possible D gene TRBD1, 5 bases. Germline assignment: CDR1 LNHDA and CDR2 SQIVND (reference sequence). This CDR3 is 15 amino acids long. Trimming pared 5 bases from V and 0 bases from J, leaving 11 bases between. This chain's CDR3 is CASSVGANSNQPQHF. The CDR3 region has the DNA TGTGCCAGTAGTGTAGGGGCAAATAGCAATCAGCCCCAGCATTTT.

The sample holds many counts of this clone. The rearrangement links TRBV19 to TRBJ1-1; 9 nucleotides match TRBD1. J lost 4 bases, V lost 4 bases, and 10 bases had no gene match. Looked up from germline, CDR1 is LNHDA and CDR2 is SQIVND (reference sequence). This CDR3 spans 16 amino acids. The CDR3 is CASSSRDRVRSTEAFF. The CDR3 nucleotides are TGTGCCAGTAGTAGCCGGGACAGGGTTAGGAGCACTGAAGCTTTCTTT.

This clone occurred many times. The chain joins TRBV5-4 to TRBJ2-1; 12 nucleotides agree with TRBD2. Germline loops: CDR1 SGHNT, CDR2 YYREEE (reference sequence). The CDR3 is 17 residues long. The V gene end was trimmed by 3 bases and the J gene end by 7 bases; junction bases not matched to a gene: 11. The CDR3 coding sequence is TGTGCCAGCAGCTGGGGGGCTAGCGGGAGGGCCGTGAATGAGCAGTTCTTC. The encoded protein is CASSWGASGRAVNEQFF.

This clone came up many times. The chain recombines TRBV19 with TRBJ2-7; 10 bases are a match to TRBD1. The CDR3 spans 14 residues. CDR1 and CDR2 (germline): LNHDA, SQIVND (reference sequence). The V segment lost 4 bases and the J segment 5 bases; nucleotides outside the gene matches: 5. As DNA, the CDR3 is TGTGCCAGTAGTACGACAGGGGGCAGGAACGAGCAGTACTTC. Translating it yields CASSTTGGRNEQYF.

In its sample, this clone was seen a few times. The chain employs TRBV11-1 and TRBJ1-1, with TRBD1 identical over 8 bases. CDR1 is SGHAT and CDR2 is FQDESV in the germline V gene (reference sequence). The CDR3 runs 15 residues. Trimming at V came to 5 bases and at J to 0 bases, leaving 5 bases not matched to a gene. CDR3 nucleotides: TGTGCCAGCAGCCAAGACAGGGGCTTGAACACTGAAGCTTTCTTT. Protein sequence: CASSQDRGLNTEAFF.

This clone showed up many times. The rearrangement links TRBV7-2 to TRBJ1-4; tentatively, D is TRBD1 (5 bases). The CDR3 has 17 amino acids. Trimming left V 1 base short and J 0 bases short, with 12 bases between. Germline CDR1 and CDR2: SGHTA and FQGNSA. CDR3 protein: CASSLGGRGATNEKLFF. The CDR3, as DNA: TGTGCCAGCAGCTTAGGAGGGAGGGGTGCAACTAATGAAAAACTGTTTTTT.

The table lists this clone with many counts. J is TRBJ2-1 and V is TRBV29-1; 15 bases line up with TRBD2. Trimming took 5 bases from V and 1 from J; bases not matched to a gene: 6. Germline CDR1 and CDR2: SQVTM and ANQGSEA. CDR3 length: 17 amino acids. CDR3 sequence reads: CSVHGLAGGGSYNEQFF. Here the CDR3 DNA reads TGCAGCGTTCACGGACTAGCGGGAGGGGGTTCCTACAATGAGCAGTTCTTC.

The chain is built from TRBV29-1 and TRBJ1-2; the match to TRBD1 covers 8 bases. Germline lookup yields CDR1 SQVTM and CDR2 ANQGSEA. The CDR3 totals 12 residues. After removal of 5 bases from V and 4 bases from J, the junction contained 3 bases not matched to a gene. The CDR3 loop is CSVFDRGYGYTF. DNA of the CDR3: TGCAGCGTTTTCGACAGGGGCTATGGCTACACCTTC.

This clone was seen at least ten times. The chain links TRBV7-2 to TRBJ2-5; a weak D match, TRBD2 (5 bases). Germline CDR1 reads SGHTA; CDR2 reads FQGNSA. Trimming took 2 bases from V and 7 from J, leaving 11 bases between them. The CDR3 runs to 13 residues. The CDR3 spells CASSLRTWSTQYF. CDR3 coding DNA: TGTGCCAGCAGCTTACGGACTTGGTCGACCCAGTACTTC.

This clone was counted at least ten times. Germline and junction disagree at one end, which may indicate a read error. The rearrangement uses TRBV4-1 and TRBJ2-3; D unclear. CDR1 and CDR2 (germline): MGHRA, YSYEKL. There are 13 residues in the CDR3. CDR3 sequence reads: CASSKDITDTQYF. In DNA, the CDR3 is TGCGCCAGCAGCAAAGACATCACAGATACGCAGTATTTT.

In its sample, this clone was seen many times. In DNA, the CDR3 is TGTGCCAGCAGTGGCCCGACAGGGGAGCAGTTCTTC. It codes for CASSGPTGEQFF. The chain couples TRBV2 to TRBJ2-1, with 7 nucleotides matching TRBD1. This CDR3 region has 12 residues. CDR1 and CDR2 from the germline V gene are SNHLY and FYNNEI. V shed 4 bases, J shed 10 bases, and the junction held 4 bases outside the gene matches.